The entry that follows covers one T cell receptor beta chain sequence. The source of the sample is a study of cytomegalovirus exposure and HLA in healthy donors. The PCR made use of 60 Vbeta and 13 Jbeta primers. This table comes from immunoSEQ multiplex PCR, and its TCRdb copy is limited to in-frame clones, with some not included. The table records 200,000 or so clones, about 89% of them present only once. The germline V and J ends were trimmed by 1 base and 7 bases, with 14 bases remaining between them. This CDR3 has 14 residues. CDR1 is LNHDA, CDR2 SQIVND, per germline (reference sequence). Sequencing used PBMCs. The receptor comes from a young man in good health and CMV-seronegative. The chain links TRBV19 to TRBJ2-7; D may be TRBD2 (5 bases). CDR3 amino acids: CASSIGRGNGEQYF. The CDR3 bases are TGTGCCAGTAGTATAGGGAGAGGGAACGGTGAGCAGTACTTC.